This TCR beta chain is from a study of blood T cell repertoires in COVID-19. For the study at large: The United States, Italy and Spain provided the acute and convalescent COVID-19 samples. Nucleic acid was either cDNA or gDNA, and it came from T cells, B-cell-depleted T cells, or PBMCs.

In the authors' workflow: How many nucleated cells were present was estimated from reference gene primer amplification. The protocol was immunoSEQ multiplex PCR, while the TCRdb copy is restricted to in-frame clones and leaves out a portion. The V and J calls and clone size come from that table; D and trimming were worked out from the DNA. This sample has 140,000 to 150,000 clones; around four fifths occur once, and the top ten carry approximately 2.7%. CDR1 and CDR2 from the germline V gene are LGHDT and YNNKEL (reference sequence). The CDR3 runs to 17 residues. The V end lost 1 base, the J end lost 1 base, and 15 bases lay between the germline ends.

This clonotype was obtained from a woman between 40 and 55 years old with active or convalescent COVID-19. This sequence joins TRBV3-1 (or the pseudogene TRBV3-2) and TRBJ2-3; tentatively, D is TRBD1 (6 bases). Specimen: peripheral blood. In nucleotides, the CDR3 is TGTGCCAGCAGCCAAGTTTTGGGGGCACGAGGCACAGATACGCAGTATTTT. Translated: CASSQVLGARGTDTQYF.